The present T cell receptor (beta chain) was sequenced within a study of blood T cell repertoires in COVID-19. Overall study context: The United States, Italy and Spain were the sources of the acute and convalescent COVID-19 samples. Sources were T cells, B-cell-depleted T cells, or PBMCs; the material itself was cDNA or gDNA.

The V gene end was trimmed by 10 bases and the J gene end by 6 bases; junction bases not matched to a gene: 6. This CDR3 spans 14 amino acids. The germline gives CDR1 ENHRY, CDR2 SYGVKD. Under the authors' procedure: Estimated nucleated cell counts came from reference gene primer amplification. Some clones are missing from TCRdb's copy, which holds only in-frame ones; the method was immunoSEQ multiplex PCR. The V and J calls and clone size are taken from that table; D and trimming were inferred from the DNA. The sample yields some 250,000 clones, around 84% seen once. Sequencing was carried out using peripheral blood. V and J are TRBV10-3 and TRBJ2-1; TRBD2 matches at 13 bases. The sequence was obtained from a man between 60 and 75 years old with acute or convalescent COVID-19. The CDR3 spells CATRLAGGFNEQFF. CDR3 coding DNA: TGTGCCACCCGACTAGCGGGGGGATTCAATGAGCAGTTCTTC.